The 21 T cell receptor beta chains listed next were all sequenced from one sample in a study of blood T cells in healthy people across ages. Next came a second PCR, run for about 6 to 12 cycles, which used a sample-barcoded 5' primer along with a J-beta primer mix. One entry per CDR3 protein, called by TCRdb with MiXCR from the 5' RACE reads. The repertoire holds approximately 780,000 distinct CDR3 sequences, around a quarter seen once, with less than 3.5% in the top ten. The data also belong to a second study, concerning T cells of mothers and their children.

Input material: blood. These receptors were taken from a boy under 18 in good health.

Comment on this clonotype: Its ends do not fully match the called genes, so a read error is possible. The J gene is TRBJ1-4, the V gene TRBV7-8; a possible D gene is TRBD1 (5 bases). CDR1 and CDR2 (germline): SGHVS, FQNEAQ. The CDR3 has 15 amino acids. The CDR3 coding sequence is TGTGCCAGCAGCTTATATGGCAGGGAGGTCGAAAGACTGTTTTTT. As protein: CASSLYGREVERLFF.

This clonotype was seen a handful of times. This chain joins TRBV7-9 and TRBJ1-3; D remains unclear. Germline V gene lookup returns CDR1 SEHNR and CDR2 FQNEAQ (reference sequence). CDR3 length: 13 residues. V was cut by 2 bases and J by 3 bases, with 5 bases left in between. The CDR3 DNA sequence: TGTGCCAGCAGCTTACGGGATGGAAACACCATATATTTT. Translating gives CASSLRDGNTIYF. The full variable domain, rest sourced from reference TRBV7-9 and TRBJ1-3, is DTGVSQNPRHKITKRGQNVTFRCDPISEHNRLYWYRQTLGQGPEFLTYFQNEAQLEKSRLLSDRFSAERPKGSFSTLEIQRTEQGDSAMYLCASSLRDGNTIYFGEGSWLTVV.

The CDR3 is CASSDAVNMNTEAFF. The CDR3 DNA follows: TGTGCCAGCAGCGACGCCGTAAACATGAACACTGAAGCTTTCTTT. The rearrangement uses TRBV6-2 or TRBV6-3 and TRBJ1-1; no firm D call. The germline V gene encodes CDR1 MNHEY and CDR2 SVGEGT. The V end was cut by 6 bases, the J end by 0 bases, with 14 bases between. CDR3 length equals 15 residues.

This clonotype was seen a few times. The rearrangement joins TRBV10-2 to TRBJ1-5; no definite D call. There are 12 residues in the CDR3. The germline V gene has CDR1 WSHSY and CDR2 SAAADI. V lost 1 base and J 5 bases, leaving 3 bases between the germline ends. CDR3 nucleotides: TGCGCCAGCAGTGAGTTCCATCAGCCCCAGCATTTT. Protein product: CASSEFHQPQHF.

There are many counts of this clonotype. The CDR3 DNA follows: TGTGCCAGCAGGATTACCACAGGGGACACCGGGGAGCTGTTTTTT. It specifies CASRITTGDTGELFF. The V and J genes are TRBV12-3 or TRBV12-4 and TRBJ2-2; 7 bases agree with TRBD1. CDR3 size: 15 residues. V dropped 6 bases and J dropped 3; count of bases not matched to a gene: 7.

This clonotype was seen a handful of times. As DNA, the CDR3 is TGTGCCAGCAGCCTCTGGACCAATTCACCCCTCCACTTT. Its protein product is CASSLWTNSPLHF. The chain links TRBV3-1 to TRBJ1-6; D is unclear. The CDR3 runs 13 residues. Trimming took off 4 bases at V and 7 bases at J, with 8 bases between the two ends. Looked up from germline, CDR1 is LGHDT and CDR2 is YNNKEL (reference sequence).

This clonotype was counted ten times or more. V is TRBV6-1 and J is TRBJ1-6, with a possible D match to TRBD1 (6 bases). There are 16 residues in the CDR3. Per the germline V gene, CDR1 is MNHNS and CDR2 is SASEGT. Trimming stripped 3 bases from V and 7 bases from J, with 16 bases between. The CDR3 DNA follows: TGTGCCAGCAGTGACTTAGGGGGACGAGGGAATTCACCCCTCCACTTT. Protein: CASSDLGGRGNSPLHF.

The gene calls are TRBV28 and TRBJ2-2; 10 nucleotides agree with TRBD1. V lost 8 bases to trimming and J lost 5 bases; unmatched junction nucleotides: 8. The length of the CDR3 is 15 residues. Germline V gene lookup returns CDR1 MDHEN and CDR2 SYDVKM. The CDR3 loop is CASGQDRGRTGELFF. The DNA of the CDR3 is TGTGCCAGCGGCCAGGACAGGGGGAGAACCGGGGAGCTGTTTTTT.

As for this clonotype: The junction shows a germline mismatch at one end, possibly a read error. The CDR3 region has the DNA TGTGCCAGCAACCAAGATCGGAGCTTTTCGGAGACCCAGTACTTC. Translating it yields CASNQDRSFSETQYF. V is TRBV3-1 and J is TRBJ2-5, with unresolved D. The CDR3 sequence is 15 residues long. Germline values: CDR1 LGHDT, CDR2 YNNKEL (reference sequence).

The V and J genes are TRBV30 and TRBJ2-5; D might be TRBD1 (5 bases). The J call is doubtful: the DNA matches TRBJ2-7 better. The germline CDR1 and CDR2 sequences are GTSNPN and SVGIG (reference sequence). This CDR3 is 13 amino acids long. CDR3 region: CAWRGLTLYEQYF. The DNA for the CDR3 is TGTGCCTGGAGGGGGCTGACCCTCTACGAGCAGTACTTC.

The rearrangement uses TRBV20-1 and TRBJ2-1; 13 nucleotides line up with TRBD2. The CDR3 length is 15 residues. Germline V lookup: CDR1 DFQATT, CDR2 SNEGSKA (reference sequence). The V and J ends lost 5 bases and 10 bases, in that order; junction bases with no gene match: 11. CDR3 nucleotide sequence: TGCAGTGCTGTAACACTAGCGGGAGGGCCTCGGGAGCAGTTCTTC. Its protein is CSAVTLAGGPREQFF.

This clonotype was seen more than once but under ten times. The V and J genes are TRBV7-2 and TRBJ2-3, with D unresolved. V dropped 5 bases and J dropped 3 bases, with 12 bases sitting between them. This CDR3 spans 14 amino acids. Germline V gene sequence: CDR1 SGHTA, CDR2 FQGNSA. CDR3: CASSVAAATDTQYF. CDR3 in DNA: TGTGCCAGCAGCGTCGCGGCGGCAACAGATACGCAGTATTTT.

This clonotype was seen a handful of times. In nucleotides, the CDR3 is TGTGCCAGCAAAAGGGGGGGCGGGGCCCAAGAGACCCAGTACTTC. Residues: CASKRGGGAQETQYF. V gene TRBV2 combines with J gene TRBJ2-5; perhaps TRBD2 as D (7 bases). Between the trimmed V and J ends, which lost 7 bases and 1 base, there was a span of 16 bases. This CDR3 has 15 amino acids. In germline, CDR1 is SNHLY, CDR2 FYNNEI.

The chain has TRBV29-1 and TRBJ2-5; unclear D gene. Germline CDR1 is SQVTM and CDR2 is ANQGSEA. CDR3 length: 11 residues. V was trimmed by 6 bases and J by 5 bases, leaving 10 bases between them. CDR3 DNA sequence: TGCAGCGTAAGTGAGACGGAGACCCAGTACTTC. Translated, it gives CSVSETETQYF.

The J gene is TRBJ2-1, the V gene TRBV16; 7 bases map to TRBD2. The CDR3 covers 16 residues. Losses at the gene ends were 1 base for V and 7 bases for J; bases not matched to a gene: 10. From germline, CDR1 is KGHSY and CDR2 FQNENV. CDR3 DNA: TGTGCCAGCAGCCAATTCCCTCATGGGGGGGGAAATGAGCAGTTCTTC. It codes for CASSQFPHGGGNEQFF.

This clonotype was detected a few times. The chain recombines TRBV12-5 with TRBJ1-5; 9 nucleotides match TRBD1. The V and J ends lost 5 bases and 5 bases, in that order; junction bases with no gene match: 4. The CDR3 has 14 amino acids. CDR1 is LGHNT and CDR2 is FRNRAP in the germline V gene. CDR3 residues: CASGPRQGDQPQHF. The CDR3 DNA sequence: TGTGCTAGTGGTCCCCGACAGGGGGATCAGCCCCAGCATTTT. Looking up the rest from reference TRBV12-5 and TRBJ1-5 gives the full variable domain: DARVTQTPRHKVTEMGQEVTMRCQPILGHNTVFWYRQTMMQGLELLAYFRNRAPLDDSGMPKDRFSAEMPDATLATLKIQPSEPRDSAVYFCASGPRQGDQPQHFGDGTRLSIL.

The chain links TRBV6-5 to TRBJ2-1; D call uncertain. Trimming removed 2 bases at V and 5 bases at J, with 10 bases between. CDR1 and CDR2 (germline): MNHEY, SVGAGI. This CDR3 spans 14 amino acids. CDR3 nucleotides: TGTGCCAGCAGTTACCAGCGTTCTAACAATGAGCAGTTCTTC. Its protein is CASSYQRSNNEQFF.

This chain joins TRBV20-1 and TRBJ1-5, with TRBD1 as a possible D gene (5 bases). The CDR3 sequence is 17 residues long. Germline CDR1 DFQATT, CDR2 SNEGSKA (reference sequence). Trimming left V 0 bases short and J 5 bases short, with 20 bases between. The CDR3 loop is CSARDPQSGGGHQPQHF. CDR3 nucleotide sequence: TGCAGTGCTAGAGATCCGCAGTCGGGTGGGGGACATCAGCCCCAGCATTTT.

The rearrangement uses TRBV10-1 and TRBJ2-3; D gene ambiguous. The V end was cut by 4 bases, the J end by 1 base, with 15 bases between. The CDR3 loop spans 16 amino acids. Germline assignment: CDR1 WNHNN and CDR2 SYGVQD (reference sequence). In nucleotides, the CDR3 is TGCGCCAGCAGTGCTCTCCGTATCGGCGGCACAGATACGCAGTATTTT. The encoded protein is CASSALRIGGTDTQYF.

The chain has TRBV7-2 and TRBJ2-5; D is perhaps TRBD1 or TRBD2 (6 bases each). Trimming shortened V by 8 bases and J by 5 bases, and 15 bases separated the two germline ends. Germline V gene data show CDR1 as SGHTA and CDR2 as FQGNSA. The CDR3 has 13 residues. The CDR3 DNA reads TGTGCCAGCGGACGAGGGGGACTGGAGACCCAGTACTTC. This sequence encodes CASGRGGLETQYF. The full variable domain, its missing parts supplied by reference TRBV7-2 and TRBJ2-5, is GAGVSQSPSNKVTEKGKDVELRCDPISGHTALYWYRQSLGQGLEFLIYFQGNSAPDKSGLPSDRFSAERTGGSVSTLTIQRTQQEDSAVYLCASGRGGLETQYFGPGTRLLVL.

The DNA for the CDR3 is TGTGCCAGCAGCCAAGATATGGCGGGGGGGCAGGTCGGGGAGCTGTTTTTT. This gives the protein CASSQDMAGGQVGELFF. This chain joins TRBV4-2 and TRBJ2-2; 9 nucleotides match TRBD2. This CDR3 is built from 17 residues. The V and J ends lost 0 bases and 7 bases, in that order; junction bases with no gene match: 9. Germline V gene data show CDR1 as LGHNA and CDR2 as YNFKEQ.